Presented here are 10 T cell receptor beta chains from one specimen sequenced in a study of cytomegalovirus exposure and HLA in healthy donors. The PCR had 60 Vbeta and 13 Jbeta primers. Profiling relied on immunoSEQ multiplex PCR, and the TCRdb table lists in-frame clones only, not all of them. The data contain almost 200,000 clones, 70% to 80% of them seen just once; the ten biggest clones take up approximately 0.4%. The sequencing input was PBMCs. Receptors originate from a male donor in good health and CMV-seropositive.

This chain uses TRBV27 with TRBJ1-4, with 9 bases that match TRBD1. The germline CDR1 and CDR2 sequences are MNHEY and SMNVEV (reference sequence). The length of the CDR3 is 14 residues. V lost 5 bases and J lost 7; bases outside the gene matches: 5. CDR3 DNA: TGTGCCAGCAGTACCGGGACAGGGCGTGAAAAACTGTTTTTT. This encodes CASSTGTGREKLFF.

This clone was counted a single time. The chain carries TRBV11-3 and TRBJ2-2; 8 positions agree with TRBD2. The CDR3 loop spans 17 amino acids. Germline CDR1 SGHNT, CDR2 YENEEA. Trimming removed 4 bases from V and 4 bases from J; junction bases left unmatched: 11. The CDR3 protein is CASSSILAGSGTGELFF. Written as DNA, the CDR3 is TGTGCCAGCAGCTCCATTTTAGCGGGATCAGGCACCGGGGAGCTGTTTTTT. Complete variable domain (other parts from reference TRBV11-3 and TRBJ2-2): EAGVVQSPRYKIIEKKQPVAFWCNPISGHNTLYWYLQNLGQGPELLIRYENEEAVDDSQLPKDRFSAERLKGVDSTLKIQPAELGDSAVYLCASSSILAGSGTGELFFGEGSRLTVL.

This CDR3 is CASSFGAGNTIYF. The DNA of the CDR3 is TGTGCCAGCAGTTTTGGGGCCGGAAACACCATATATTTT. The V call is TRBV27, the J call TRBJ1-3; TRBD1 is a possible D gene (5 bases). Germline V gives CDR1 MNHEY, CDR2 SMNVEV (reference sequence). The CDR3 has 13 residues. The V and J ends lost 3 bases and 4 bases respectively, with 7 bases between them.

The count of this clone is one. The V gene is TRBV7-2, the J gene TRBJ2-7; D uncertain. CDR1 and CDR2 from the germline V gene are SGHTA and FQGNSA. Trimming took 4 bases from V and 2 from J, leaving 9 bases between them. The CDR3 is 13 amino acids. CDR3 amino acids: CASSSANAYEQYF. The CDR3 coding sequence is TGTGCCAGCAGCTCTGCTAACGCCTACGAGCAGTACTTC.

The chain combines TRBV29-1 with TRBJ1-2; 7 nucleotides match TRBD1. V lost 3 bases and J lost 8; bases outside the gene matches: 3. CDR1 is SQVTM, CDR2 ANQGSEA, per germline. This CDR3 is 11 amino acids long. CDR3 sequence reads: CSVEVGQGYTF. In nucleotides, the CDR3 is TGCAGCGTTGAGGTGGGACAGGGCTACACCTTC.

The V gene is TRBV7-7, the J gene TRBJ2-1; TRBD1 aligns across 7 bases. From germline, CDR1 is SSHAT and CDR2 FNYEAQ (reference sequence). The CDR3 is 20 residues long. Losses at the gene ends were 7 bases for V and 2 bases for J; bases not matched to a gene: 23. CDR3 loop: CASTLARDRPSPGAYNEQFF. CDR3 nucleotides: TGTGCCAGCACCCTAGCCCGGGACAGACCCTCGCCTGGCGCCTACAATGAGCAGTTCTTC.

V and J are TRBV29-1 and TRBJ1-4; the D gene is possibly TRBD1 (5 bases). Between the trimmed V and J ends, which lost 6 bases and 8 bases, there was a span of 16 bases. The CDR3 contains 13 residues. CDR1 SQVTM and CDR2 ANQGSEA come from the germline V gene. CDR3 bases: TGCAGCGTCGCCGTGGGGGGGGTGGAAAAACTGTTTTTT. Residues: CSVAVGGVEKLFF.

This clone was seen only a few times. The chain recombines TRBV6-5 with TRBJ2-7; 9 bases map to TRBD2. The CDR3 contains 15 residues. V lost 1 base to trimming and J lost 1 base; unmatched junction nucleotides: 2. Germline CDR1 and CDR2: MNHEY and SVGAGI. CDR3 coding DNA: TGTGCCAGCAGTTACTTTAGCGGGGGATCCTACGAGCAGTACTTC. It yields the protein CASSYFSGGSYEQYF.

The chain recombines TRBV29-1 with TRBJ2-1; 8 bases are a match to TRBD2. The J segment lost 5 bases and the V segment lost 7 bases, leaving 10 bases of the junction unmatched. The germline CDR1 and CDR2 sequences are SQVTM and ANQGSEA. The CDR3 length is 14 residues. The CDR3 bases are TGCAGCGGATCTCGAATAGCGGGGCACAATGAGCAGTTCTTC. This codes for CSGSRIAGHNEQFF.

The chain is built from TRBV19 and TRBJ2-1; 12 nucleotides align to TRBD2. This CDR3 contains 16 residues. Germline V lookup: CDR1 LNHDA, CDR2 SQIVND (reference sequence). Unmatched junction bases numbered 9, after V lost 3 bases and J lost 9 bases. As DNA, the CDR3 is TGTGCCAGTAGTATCTTCCTAGCGGGAGGGTTTGGTGAGCAGTTCTTC. Its protein is CASSIFLAGGFGEQFF.